The T cell receptor beta chain under discussion was sequenced for a study of T cells in Graves' hyperthyroidism and ophthalmopathy. Trimming at V came to 4 bases and at J to 4 bases, leaving 9 bases not matched to a gene. Germline loops: CDR1 MDHEN, CDR2 SYDVKM. The CDR3 consists of 16 residues. In its sample, this clonotype was seen many times. RNA transcripts provided the source from which TCR beta CDR3 regions were amplified. First-round RT-PCR targeting the TCR CDR3 was performed with the HTBI primer set. TCRdb analysed the multiplex PCR reads with MiXCR anew, one entry per CDR3 protein. The sample lists around 450,000 distinct CDR3 sequences; 12% to 15% were seen once. Isolation of PBMCs was performed on about 10 ml fresh peripheral blood.

The source material was blood. V and J are TRBV28 and TRBJ2-2; the match to TRBD1 covers 7 bases. The receptor's source is a woman aged 18-29 years with Graves' hyperthyroidism. CDR3 loop: CASSSPAGTVTGELFF. CDR3 DNA: TGTGCCAGCAGTTCACCGGCCGGGACAGTCACCGGGGAGCTGTTTTTT.